The clone carrying this T cell receptor beta chain was observed a few times. A single record per CDR3 protein comes from TCRdb applying MiXCR to the RACE reads. The table has over 80,000 distinct CDR3 sequences, around 9.9% seen once. The time point denotes: patch test 3, about 24 weeks after DPC sensitization. Described treatment: therapeutic diphenylcyclopropenone sensitization with weekly scalp DPC. Those who donated were patients with alopecia, 18 to 70 years of age, and suitable for DPC. The data were taken from a study of human T cells and chemical hapten exposure. CDR3 length: 15 amino acids. Trimming at V came to 3 bases and at J to 7 bases, leaving 4 bases not matched to a gene. Germline V gene sequence: CDR1 MNHNS, CDR2 SASEGT.

The sequence was collected from a young woman with alopecia areata. Some clones in this sample may be carry-over from other donors' samples. The rearrangement uses TRBV6-1 and TRBJ1-4; 11 nucleotides agree with TRBD1. The material was whole blood, obtained in connection with sensitization to the hapten diphenylcyclopropenone (DPC). For the CDR3, the DNA is TGTGCCAGCAGTGACTGGACAGGGGGCGGTGAAAAACTGTTTTTT. Translating it yields CASSDWTGGGEKLFF.